This T cell receptor beta chain was identified during a study of T cells in localized non-small cell lung cancer. Findings of the study overall: Clonality of T cells reached its maximum in uninvolved adjacent lung, surpassing tumor. As only one tumor region underwent sequencing, heterogeneity remains possible. Within adjacent lung there appeared a median about 54 of the top 100 tumor clones.

This clone has only a few counts. Its matching antigen is unknown. The CDR3 runs 14 residues. V lost 6 bases and J lost 7; bases outside the gene matches: 12. Looked up from germline, CDR1 is SGHNT and CDR2 is YYREEE (reference sequence). The method was immunoSEQ multiplex PCR; TCRdb's version includes in-frame clones alone and lacks a portion of them. The data contain about 77,000 clones, more than 75% of them seen just once; the ten biggest clones take up 20% to 25%. The source material was peripheral blood, sampled before any cancer treatment. This rearrangement joins TRBV5-4 to TRBJ1-2; 7 bases map to TRBD1. The source of this sequence is a woman aged 35 to 70 with stage I squamous cell lung carcinoma. DNA for the CDR3: TGTGCCAGCACCGTTGGAGGGGGCGCGGGTGGCTACACCTTC. Protein sequence: CASTVGGGAGGYTF.